This T cell receptor beta chain was identified during a study of blood T cells in healthy people across ages. This CDR3 contains 16 residues. Germline trimming cut 6 bases from V and 5 bases from J; bases unmatched to any gene: 13. The germline V gene encodes CDR1 MNHEY and CDR2 SVGEGT. A second PCR, run for 7 to 11 cycles, used a sample-barcoded 5' primer plus a J-beta primer mix. TCRdb reprocessed the 5' RACE reads with MiXCR, giving one entry per CDR3 protein. This table holds fewer than 1.5 million distinct CDR3 sequences, 42% found once. The V call is TRBV6-2 or TRBV6-3, the J call TRBJ2-7, with 10 nucleotides matching TRBD2. The TCR comes from a young woman in good health. Material: blood. The DNA of the CDR3 is TGTGCCAGCAGCCAGTCCCGAGCGGGGGGGCCCAACGAGCAGTACTTC. This encodes CASSQSRAGGPNEQYF.